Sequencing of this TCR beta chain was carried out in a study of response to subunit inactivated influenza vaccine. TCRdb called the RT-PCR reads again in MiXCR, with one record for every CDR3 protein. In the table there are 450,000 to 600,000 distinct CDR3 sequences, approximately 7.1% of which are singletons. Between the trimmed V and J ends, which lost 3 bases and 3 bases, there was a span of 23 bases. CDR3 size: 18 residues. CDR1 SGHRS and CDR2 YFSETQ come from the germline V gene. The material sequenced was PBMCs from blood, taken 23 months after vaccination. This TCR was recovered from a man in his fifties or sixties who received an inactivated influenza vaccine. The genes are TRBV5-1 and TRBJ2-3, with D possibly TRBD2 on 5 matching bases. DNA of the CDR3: TGCGCCAGCAGCTACCAAAGTGGGAGCATGTTAGGGACAGATACGCAGTATTTT. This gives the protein CASSYQSGSMLGTDTQYF.